The clone carrying this T cell receptor (beta chain) was found once. These data come from a study of blood T cell repertoires in COVID-19. CDR3 size: 19 residues. From germline, CDR1 is SEHNR and CDR2 FQNEAQ (reference sequence). Trimming pared 5 bases from V and 8 bases from J, leaving 31 bases between. Method: immunoSEQ multiplex PCR; TCRdb's copy keeps in-frame clones and lacks some. The profile covers more than 150,000 clones, with more than 70% appearing a single time and about 7% taken by the ten largest. The sequence was collected from a middle-aged man with active or convalescent COVID-19. Sequencing was performed on peripheral blood. V is TRBV7-9 and J is TRBJ2-1; possibly TRBD2 for D (7 bases). CDR3 region: CASSRNWGQNGRLGYEQFF. In DNA, the CDR3 is TGTGCCAGCAGCCGAAACTGGGGGCAGAACGGGAGGCTTGGCTATGAGCAGTTCTTC.